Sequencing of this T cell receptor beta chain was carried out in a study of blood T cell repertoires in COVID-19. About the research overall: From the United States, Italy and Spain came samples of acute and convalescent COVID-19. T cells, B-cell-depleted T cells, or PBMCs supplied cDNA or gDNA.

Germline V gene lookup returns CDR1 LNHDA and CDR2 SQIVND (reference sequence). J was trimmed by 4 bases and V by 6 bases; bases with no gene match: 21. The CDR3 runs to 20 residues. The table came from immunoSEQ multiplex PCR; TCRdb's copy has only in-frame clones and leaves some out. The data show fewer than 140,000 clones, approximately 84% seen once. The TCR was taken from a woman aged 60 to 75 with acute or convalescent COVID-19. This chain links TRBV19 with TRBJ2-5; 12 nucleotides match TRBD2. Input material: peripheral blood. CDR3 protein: CASSYGLAGPSSIKGETQYF. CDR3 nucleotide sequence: TGTGCCAGTAGCTACGGACTAGCGGGGCCCTCATCGATAAAGGGAGAGACCCAGTACTTC. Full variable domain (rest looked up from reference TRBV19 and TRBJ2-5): DGGITQSPKYLFRKEGQNVTLSCEQNLNHDAMYWYRQDPGQGLRLIYYSQIVNDFQKGDIAEGYSVSREKKESFPLTVTSAQKNPTAFYLCASSYGLAGPSSIKGETQYFGPGTRLLVL.